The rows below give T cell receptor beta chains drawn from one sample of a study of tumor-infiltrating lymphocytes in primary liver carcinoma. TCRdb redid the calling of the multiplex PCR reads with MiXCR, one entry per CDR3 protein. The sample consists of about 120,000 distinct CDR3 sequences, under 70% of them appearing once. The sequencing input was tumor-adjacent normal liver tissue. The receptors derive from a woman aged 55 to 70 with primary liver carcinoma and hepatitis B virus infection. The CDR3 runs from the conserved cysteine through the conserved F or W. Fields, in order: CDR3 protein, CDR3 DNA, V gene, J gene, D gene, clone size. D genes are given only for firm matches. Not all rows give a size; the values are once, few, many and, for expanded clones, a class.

CDR3: CSVAGGSGTETFF
DNA: NA
V: TRBV29-1
J: TRBJ1-1
D: NA
size: NA

CDR3: CASGLEDMQYF
DNA: TGTGCCAGCGGTTTAGAAGATATGCAGTATTTT
V: TRBV12-3/TRBV12-4
J: TRBJ2-3
D: NA
size: NA

CDR3: CASSDGSKHYGYTF
DNA: TGTGCCAGCAGTGACGGTTCCAAGCACTATGGCTACACCTTC
V: TRBV6-1
J: TRBJ1-2
D: NA
size: NA

CDR3: CNVERRGLYSYNEQFF
DNA: TGCAACGTTGAACGAAGGGGGCTGTACTCCTACAATGAGCAGTTCTTC
V: TRBV29-1
J: TRBJ2-1
D: TRBD1
size: NA

CDR3: CASSSIKASGSYNEQFF
DNA: TGTGCCAGCAGCTCCATTAAGGCTAGCGGGTCCTACAATGAGCAGTTCTTC
V: TRBV7-8
J: TRBJ2-1
D: TRBD2
size: many

CDR3: CASSRPNQPQHF
DNA: TGTGCCAGCAGCCGACCCAATCAGCCCCAGCATTTT
V: TRBV6-5
J: TRBJ1-5
D: NA
size: many

CDR3: CGVRLSTDTQYF
DNA: TGCGGCGTCAGACTTTCCACAGATACACAGTATTTT
V: TRBV29-1
J: TRBJ2-3
D: NA
size: once

CDR3: CASTLGGPTKVFF
DNA: TGTGCCAGCACCCTCGGGGGGCCGACTAAAGTTTTCTTT
V: TRBV12-3/TRBV12-4
J: TRBJ1-1
D: NA
size: NA

CDR3: CTSSYSLDIYEQYF
DNA: TGTACCAGCAGTTACTCGCTCGACATCTACGAGCAGTACTTT
V: TRBV6-8
J: TRBJ2-7
D: NA
size: NA

CDR3: CTSSSGTGLNIQYF
DNA: TGCACCAGCAGCTCCGGGACAGGGTTAAACATTCAGTACTTC
V: TRBV11-2
J: TRBJ2-4
D: TRBD1
size: NA

CDR3: CSAAGTGGPSGANVLTF
DNA: TGCAGTGCTGCTGGGACAGGGGGTCCCTCTGGGGCCAACGTCCTGACTTTC
V: TRBV20-1
J: TRBJ2-6
D: TRBD1
size: NA

CDR3: CNVAPGADTQYF
DNA: TGCAACGTTGCACCGGGGGCAGATACGCAGTATTTT
V: TRBV29-1
J: TRBJ2-3
D: NA
size: NA

CDR3: CSVESPQTSGRYTGELFF
DNA: TGCAGCGTTGAAAGCCCTCAGACTAGCGGGAGGTACACCGGGGAGCTGTTTTTT
V: TRBV29-1
J: TRBJ2-2
D: TRBD2
size: NA

CDR3: CASSLLFHGTGEKTQYF
DNA: TGCGCCAGCAGCTTGTTATTCCACGGGACAGGGGAGAAGACCCAGTACTTC
V: TRBV5-1
J: TRBJ2-5
D: TRBD1
size: many

CDR3: CASSPGRGRTFDNEQFF
DNA: TGCGCCAGCAGCCCAGGGCGCGGGAGGACCTTCGACAATGAGCAGTTCTTC
V: TRBV5-1
J: TRBJ2-1
D: TRBD2
size: many

CDR3: CASSYRTGGSYDQYF
DNA: TGTGCCAGCAGTTACCGGACAGGGGGCTCATACGACCAGTACTTC
V: TRBV6-5
J: TRBJ2-7
D: TRBD1
size: NA

CDR3: CSVGADGTDTQYF
DNA: TGCAGCGTTGGGGCCGACGGTACAGATACGCAGTATTTT
V: TRBV29-1
J: TRBJ2-3
D: NA
size: NA

CDR3: CASSGESRGDIQNEQFF
DNA: TGTGCCAGTAGTGGAGAATCCAGGGGCGATATTCAAAATGAGCAGTTCTTC
V: TRBV6-1
J: TRBJ2-1
D: NA
size: NA

CDR3: CVSSLGGLMYTLDTQCF
DNA: TGTGTCAGCAGCTTAGGGGGACTAATGTACACGTTAGATACGCAGTGTTTT
V: TRBV11-2
J: TRBJ2-3
D: NA
size: NA

CDR3: CASSFTSGQPQHF
DNA: TGTGCCAGCAGTTTTACCTCGGGGCAGCCCCAGCATTTT
V: TRBV28
J: TRBJ1-5
D: NA
size: NA

CDR3: CASSPMARSYNEQFF
DNA: TGCGCCAGCAGCCCCATGGCTCGTTCCTACAATGAGCAGTTCTTC
V: TRBV4-1
J: TRBJ2-1
D: NA
size: medium-sized

CDR3: CASLAGYSGNTINF
DNA: TGTGCCAGCCTGGCGGGCTACTCTGGAAACACCATAAATTTT
V: TRBV12-3/TRBV12-4
J: TRBJ1-3
D: NA
size: NA

CDR3: CASSLEGGQGSSVGLELFF
DNA: TGTGCCAGCAGCTTAGAGGGAGGACAGGGGTCCTCGGTGGGTTTAGAGCTGTTTTTT
V: TRBV11-2
J: TRBJ1-4
D: TRBD1
size: NA

CDR3: CASSEIGSLDEQFF
DNA: TGTGCCAGCAGTGAAATAGGCTCCTTGGATGAGCAGTTCTTC
V: TRBV6-1
J: TRBJ2-1
D: NA
size: many

CDR3: CASSLLNPEVANEQFF
DNA: TGTGCTAGCAGCCTACTAAACCCCGAGGTTGCCAATGAGCAATTCTTC
V: TRBV11-2
J: TRBJ2-1
D: NA
size: once

CDR3: CASSQDVGTDTQYF
DNA: TGTGCCAGCAGCCAAGATGTCGGCACTGATACGCAGTATTTT
V: TRBV14
J: TRBJ2-3
D: NA
size: many

CDR3: CSAEEAGPNGYTF
DNA: TGCAGTGCTGAAGAGGCAGGGCCAAATGGCTACACCTTC
V: TRBV29-1
J: TRBJ1-2
D: NA
size: NA

CDR3: CVSSFRTIGATGYIF
DNA: TGTGTCAGCAGTTTTCGGACGATTGGAGCAACGGGCTACATCTTC
V: TRBV12-3/TRBV12-4
J: TRBJ1-2
D: NA
size: NA

CDR3: CASWAGAGDEKLFF
DNA: TGTGCCAGCTGGGCAGGGGCAGGGGACGAAAAACTGTTTTTT
V: TRBV2
J: TRBJ1-4
D: NA
size: few

CDR3: CASSYSGLYEQYF
DNA: TGTGCCAGCAGTTACTCCGGTCTCTACGAGCAGTACTTC
V: TRBV6-6
J: TRBJ2-7
D: NA
size: many

CDR3: CASRLWGDEQFF
DNA: TGTGCCAGCAGATTATGGGGGGATGAGCAGTTCTTC
V: TRBV11-2
J: TRBJ2-1
D: NA
size: once

CDR3: CSVRTGRLYNEQFF
DNA: TGCAGCGTGAGGACAGGGCGACTCTACAATGAGCAGTTCTTC
V: TRBV29-1
J: TRBJ2-1
D: TRBD1
size: NA

CDR3: CASSLTSGPYERYF
DNA: TGCGCCAGCAGCTTGACTAGCGGGCCCTACGAGCGGTACTTC
V: TRBV5-1
J: TRBJ2-7
D: TRBD2
size: NA